This T cell receptor (beta chain) was profiled in a study of long-term antiretroviral therapy in people with HIV. As concerns this clone: Its cognate antigen is unknown.

Germline V gives CDR1 SGHAT, CDR2 FQNNGV. The CDR3 is 18 residues long. V lost 9 bases to trimming and J lost 3 bases; unmatched junction nucleotides: 18. Study-level findings and limits: Diversity rose after ART but stayed below transplant donor controls. HIV repertoires spanned tighter CDR3 length ranges than controls did. Before ART, certain clones expanded, and these dominated the repertoire at all time points.

Survey level was the resolution at which the v3.0 immunoSEQ assay ran. Sequencing of each sample targeted roughly 35,000-55,000 T-cell genomes. Clones were read by immunoSEQ multiplex PCR, and TCRdb kept only the in-frame ones, dropping some. The sample includes tens of thousands of clones, 88% of them seen just once. The sample was unsorted PBMCs, taken approximately 5 years before starting antiretroviral therapy. This TCR came from a middle-aged man with HIV. V gene TRBV11-2 combines with J gene TRBJ2-3, with TRBD2 matching over 10 bases. The chain's CDR3 is CASRLAGVWPYRTDTQYF. The CDR3 DNA follows: TGTGCCAGTAGGCTAGCGGGAGTATGGCCCTACCGTACAGATACGCAGTATTTT.